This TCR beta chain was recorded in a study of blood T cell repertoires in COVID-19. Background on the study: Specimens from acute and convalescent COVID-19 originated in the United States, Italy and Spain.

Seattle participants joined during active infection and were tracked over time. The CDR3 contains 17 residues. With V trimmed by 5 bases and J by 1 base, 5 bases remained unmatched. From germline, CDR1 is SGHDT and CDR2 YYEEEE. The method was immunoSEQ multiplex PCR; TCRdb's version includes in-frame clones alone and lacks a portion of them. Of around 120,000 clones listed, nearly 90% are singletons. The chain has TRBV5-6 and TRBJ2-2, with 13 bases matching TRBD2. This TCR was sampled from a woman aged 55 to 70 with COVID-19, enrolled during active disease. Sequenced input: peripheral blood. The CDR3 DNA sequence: TGTGCCAGCAGGATGACTAGCGGGGGGCTGAACACCGGGGAGCTGTTTTTT. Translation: CASRMTSGGLNTGELFF.